This TCR beta chain was profiled in a study of CD8+CD57+ T cells in acquired aplastic anemia. The template used for profiling TCR beta VDJ and CDR3 was genomic DNA. TCRdb independently ran MiXCR on the reads; one entry per CDR3 protein. The data show about 270,000 distinct CDR3 sequences, approximately 55% seen once. From germline, CDR1 is SNHLY and CDR2 FYNNEI. With V trimmed by 4 bases and J by 1 base, 7 bases remained unmatched. This CDR3 has 16 residues. This receptor was obtained from a human donor with severe aplastic anemia or a healthy control (not recorded which). The chain has TRBV2 and TRBJ1-5; 7 positions match TRBD1. Sequenced input: sorted CD4+, CD8+, or CD8+CD57+ T cells (not recorded which) from PBMCs. The CDR3 DNA reads as TGTGCCAGCAGTGGTGCTCGGACAGGCAGCAATCAGCCCCAGCATTTT. It is translated as CASSGARTGSNQPQHF.